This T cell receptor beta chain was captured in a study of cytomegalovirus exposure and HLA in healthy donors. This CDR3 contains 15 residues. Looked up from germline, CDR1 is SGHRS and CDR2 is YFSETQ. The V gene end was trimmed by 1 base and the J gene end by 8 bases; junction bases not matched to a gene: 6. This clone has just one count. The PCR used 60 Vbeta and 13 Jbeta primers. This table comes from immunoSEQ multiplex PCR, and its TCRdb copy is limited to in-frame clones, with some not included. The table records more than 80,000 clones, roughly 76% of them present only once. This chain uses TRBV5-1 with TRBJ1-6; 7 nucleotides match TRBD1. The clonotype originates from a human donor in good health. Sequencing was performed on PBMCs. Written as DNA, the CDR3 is TGCGCCAGCAGCTTGCTTGACAGGGCGGATTCACCCCTCCACTTT. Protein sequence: CASSLLDRADSPLHF. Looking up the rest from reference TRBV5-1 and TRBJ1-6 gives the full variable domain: KAGVTQTPRYLIKTRGQQVTLSCSPISGHRSVSWYQQTPGQGLQFLFEYFSETQRNKGNFPGRFSGRQFSNSRSEMNVSTLELGDSALYLCASSLLDRADSPLHFGNGTRLTVT.